Listed below are T cell receptor beta chains from one sample, sequenced in a study of blood T cell repertoires in COVID-19. Clones were read by immunoSEQ multiplex PCR, and TCRdb kept only the in-frame ones, dropping some. The sample has roughly 370,000 clones; 85% to 90% are singletons. Sample: PBMCs or T cells enriched from blood (not recorded which). The receptors derive from a woman aged 45-65 years who had recovered from COVID-19. The CDR3 runs from the conserved cysteine through the conserved F or W. The D gene is left open where the match is weak. Clone size is shown for a subset of rows, as once, few, many or a class of expanded clone.

J gene,V gene,D gene,clone size,CDR3 protein,CDR3 DNA
TRBJ2-7,TRBV4-1,TRBD1,NA,CASSPATGAYEQYF,TGCGCCAGCAGCCCGGCTACAGGGGCCTACGAGCAGTACTTC
TRBJ2-5,TRBV27,NA,NA,CASSLDRRRQETQYF,TGTGCCAGCAGTTTAGACAGGAGACGTCAAGAGACCCAGTACTTC
TRBJ1-4,TRBV28,NA,NA,CASSTLDRSLGEKLFF,TGTGCCAGCAGTACCCTAGACAGGTCCCTGGGGGAAAAACTGTTTTTT
TRBJ2-1,TRBV5-1,NA,NA,CASSQDRPSYNEQFF,TGCGCCAGCAGCCAAGACAGACCCTCCTACAATGAGCAGTTCTTC
TRBJ1-3,TRBV21-1,NA,NA,CASSKVRGLSGNTIYF,TGTGCCAGCAGCAAGGTAAGGGGGTTATCTGGAAACACCATATATTTT
TRBJ1-2,TRBV18,NA,NA,CASSPIEANYGYTF,TGTGCCAGCTCACCAATAGAAGCTAACTATGGCTACACCTTC
TRBJ2-2,TRBV5-1,NA,once,CASSLGQNTGELFF,TGCGCCAGCAGCTTGGGGCAGAACACCGGGGAGCTGTTTTTT
TRBJ1-4,TRBV6-4,NA,NA,CASSDISAGFEKLFF,TGTGCCAGCAGTGACATCAGCGCAGGGTTTGAAAAACTGTTTTTT
TRBJ2-7,TRBV7-2,NA,NA,CASSRSRERREEQYF,TGTGCCAGCAGCCGGAGCCGGGAGCGGAGAGAGGAGCAGTACTTC
TRBJ2-7,TRBV3-1/TRBV3-2,TRBD2,NA,CASSHGLAGYEQYF,TGTGCCAGCAGCCACGGACTAGCGGGCTACGAGCAGTACTTC
TRBJ1-1,TRBV27,NA,NA,CASSLARLNTEAFF,TGTGCCAGCAGTTTAGCGAGATTGAACACTGAAGCTTTCTTT
TRBJ1-1,TRBV19,TRBD1,NA,CASKTGVRNTEAFF,TGTGCCAGTAAAACAGGGGTCAGGAACACTGAAGCTTTCTTT
TRBJ1-5,TRBV4-2,NA,NA,CASSLSGRAGYSNQPQHF,TGTGCCAGCAGCCTGTCCGGGAGGGCGGGTTATAGCAATCAGCCCCAGCATTTT
TRBJ1-1,TRBV12-3/TRBV12-4,NA,NA,CASGQGWTEAFF,TGTGCCAGCGGGCAGGGGTGGACTGAAGCTTTCTTT
TRBJ2-5,TRBV7-3,NA,NA,CASSPGWGNQETQYF,TGTGCCAGCAGCCCAGGCTGGGGCAACCAAGAGACCCAGTACTTC
TRBJ2-1,TRBV7-9,TRBD1,NA,CASSTLPGQGLYNEQFF,TGTGCCAGCAGCACCCTTCCGGGACAGGGTTTATACAATGAGCAGTTCTTC
TRBJ1-3,TRBV5-6,TRBD1,NA,CASSRTTGSATIYF,TGTGCCAGCAGCCGGACGACAGGGTCTGCCACCATATATTTT